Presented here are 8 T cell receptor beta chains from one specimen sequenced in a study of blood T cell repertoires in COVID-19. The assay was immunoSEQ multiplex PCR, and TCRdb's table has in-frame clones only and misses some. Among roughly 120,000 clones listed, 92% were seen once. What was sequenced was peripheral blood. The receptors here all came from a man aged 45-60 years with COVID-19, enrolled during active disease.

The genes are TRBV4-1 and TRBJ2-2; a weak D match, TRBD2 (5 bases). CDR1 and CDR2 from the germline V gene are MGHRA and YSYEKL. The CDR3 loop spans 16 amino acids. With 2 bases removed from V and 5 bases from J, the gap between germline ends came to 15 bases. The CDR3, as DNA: TGCGCCAGCAGCCAAAACGGAATCCCGGGGACCGGGGAGCTGTTTTTT. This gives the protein CASSQNGIPGTGELFF.

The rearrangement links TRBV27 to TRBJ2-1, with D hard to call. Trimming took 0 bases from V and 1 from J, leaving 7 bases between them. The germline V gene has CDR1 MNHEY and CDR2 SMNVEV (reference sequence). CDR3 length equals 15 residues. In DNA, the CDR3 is TGTGCCAGCAGTTTATCCTTTAGTTCCTACAATGAGCAGTTCTTC. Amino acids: CASSLSFSSYNEQFF.

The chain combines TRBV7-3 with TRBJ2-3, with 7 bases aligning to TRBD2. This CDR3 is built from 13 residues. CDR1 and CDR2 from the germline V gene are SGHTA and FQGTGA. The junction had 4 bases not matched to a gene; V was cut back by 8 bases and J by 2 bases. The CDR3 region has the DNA TGTGCCAGCCGGGGAGGGCCCACAGATACGCAGTATTTT. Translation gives CASRGGPTDTQYF.

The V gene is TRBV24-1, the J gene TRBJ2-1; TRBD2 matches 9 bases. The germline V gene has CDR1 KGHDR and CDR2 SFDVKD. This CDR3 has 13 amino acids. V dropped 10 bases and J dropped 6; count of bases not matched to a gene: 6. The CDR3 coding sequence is TGTGCCACTAGCGGGAGTCCCCTCAATGAGCAGTTCTTC. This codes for CATSGSPLNEQFF.

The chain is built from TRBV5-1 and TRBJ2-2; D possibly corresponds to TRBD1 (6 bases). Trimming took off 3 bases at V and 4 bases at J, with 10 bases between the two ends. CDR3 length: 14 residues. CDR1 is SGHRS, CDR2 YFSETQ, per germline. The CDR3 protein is CASSSGEFTGELFF. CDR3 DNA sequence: TGCGCCAGCAGCTCAGGGGAATTCACCGGGGAGCTGTTTTTT.

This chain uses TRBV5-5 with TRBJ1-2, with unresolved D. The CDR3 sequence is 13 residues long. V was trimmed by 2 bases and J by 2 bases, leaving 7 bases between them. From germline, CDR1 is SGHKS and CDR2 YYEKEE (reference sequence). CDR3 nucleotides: TGTGCCAGCAGCTTAAAGAGGAACTATGGCTACACCTTC. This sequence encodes CASSLKRNYGYTF.

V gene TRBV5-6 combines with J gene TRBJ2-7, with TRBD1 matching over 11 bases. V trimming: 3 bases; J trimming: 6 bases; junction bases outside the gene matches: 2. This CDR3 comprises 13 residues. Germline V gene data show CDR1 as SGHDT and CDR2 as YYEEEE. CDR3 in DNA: TGTGCCAGCAGCTGGGGGACAGGGGGCGAGCAGTACTTC. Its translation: CASSWGTGGEQYF. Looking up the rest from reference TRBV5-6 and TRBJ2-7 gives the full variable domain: DAGVTQSPTHLIKTRGQQVTLRCSPKSGHDTVSWYQQALGQGPQFIFQYYEEEERQRGNFPDRFSGHQFPNYSSELNVNALLLGDSALYLCASSWGTGGEQYFGPGTRLTVT.

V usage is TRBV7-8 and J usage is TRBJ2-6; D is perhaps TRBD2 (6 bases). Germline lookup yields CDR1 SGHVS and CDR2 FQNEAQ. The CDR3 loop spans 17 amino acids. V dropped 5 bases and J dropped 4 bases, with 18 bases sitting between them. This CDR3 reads CASSGGLWGYGANVLTF. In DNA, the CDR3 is TGTGCCAGCAGCGGAGGGCTTTGGGGCTACGGGGCCAACGTCCTGACTTTC. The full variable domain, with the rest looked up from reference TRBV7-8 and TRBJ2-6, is GAGVSQSPRYKVAKRGQDVALRCDPISGHVSLFWYQQALGQGPEFLTYFQNEAQLDKSGLPSDRFFAERPEGSVSTLKIQRTQQEDSAVYLCASSGGLWGYGANVLTFGAGSRLTVL.